Here is one T cell receptor beta chain with its context. These data originate in a study of T cell changes during pregnancy in multiple sclerosis. The CDR3 loop spans 16 amino acids. Germline lookup yields CDR1 SNHLY and CDR2 FYNNEI. V was pared by 1 base and J by 1 base, with 14 bases between. The assay was immunoSEQ multiplex PCR, and TCRdb's table has in-frame clones only and misses some. The table lists approximately 32,000 clones, around 90% of them singletons, with around 5% in the top ten. This sequence was found in a female donor with multiple sclerosis, enrolled in a pregnancy study. The sample here was CD8+ T cells from peripheral blood mononuclear cells, taken in the first trimester of pregnancy. The V call is TRBV2, the J call TRBJ2-7; maybe TRBD2 (5 bases). The chain's CDR3 is CASSEGGSGWSYEQYF. The CDR3, as DNA: TGTGCCAGCAGTGAAGGAGGGAGCGGCTGGTCCTACGAGCAGTACTTC.